A single sample gave rise to the 17 T cell receptor beta chains below, sequenced in a study of blood T cell repertoires in COVID-19 (dated by TCRdb to 2018 to 2021). The library was prepared using the immunoSEQ multiplex PCR assay. Here the immuneACCESS table is served through TCRdb, limited to in-frame sequences with V and J called. Missing clones are a known gap in these copies; in checked studies unresolved V genes cover under half, and the rest lacks a known reason. This sample is represented by about 71,000 clones; 75% to 95% of them were singletons. Roughly 0.73% of the sample goes to the ten largest clones. The sample comprised peripheral blood. Every receptor here comes from an elderly woman with acute or convalescent COVID-19.

The V gene is TRBV11-1, the J gene TRBJ2-1, with D possibly TRBD1 on 6 matching bases. The germline gives CDR1 SGHAT, CDR2 FQDESV (reference sequence). V dropped 5 bases and J dropped 0 bases, with 11 bases sitting between them. The CDR3 contains 15 residues. CDR3 amino acids: CASSPGHLSYNEQFF. As DNA, the CDR3 is TGTGCCAGCAGCCCGGGACATCTCTCCTACAATGAGCAGTTCTTC.

V and J are TRBV5-1 and TRBJ1-2; D may be TRBD1 (6 bases). Trimming left V 7 bases short and J 2 bases short, with 18 bases between. This CDR3 spans 15 amino acids. Germline loops: CDR1 SGHRS, CDR2 YFSETQ. CDR3 sequence reads: CASAPQPGQNYGYTF. CDR3 DNA: TGCGCCAGCGCACCTCAGCCGGGACAAAACTATGGCTACACCTTC.

The chain combines TRBV9 with TRBJ2-2; TRBD1 is a possible D gene (6 bases). From germline, CDR1 is SGDLS and CDR2 YYNGEE. The V gene lost 3 bases and the J gene lost 5 bases, with 14 bases spanning the gap. There are 15 residues in the CDR3. The CDR3 DNA reads as TGTGCCAGCAGCGCCGAGACAGGTTTTACCGGGGAGCTGTTTTTT. Translation: CASSAETGFTGELFF.

The chain uses TRBV11-1 and TRBJ2-5, with D perhaps TRBD2 (5 bases). The germline CDR1 and CDR2 sequences are SGHAT and FQDESV (reference sequence). The V gene lost 1 base and the J gene lost 2 bases, with 8 bases spanning the gap. CDR3 length equals 14 residues. The CDR3 loop reads CASSLDKRQETQYF. DNA for the CDR3: TGTGCCAGCAGCTTAGATAAGCGGCAAGAGACCCAGTACTTC. Supplemented by reference TRBV11-1 and TRBJ2-5, the full variable domain reads EAEVAQSPRYKITEKSQAVAFWCDPISGHATLYWYRQILGQGPELLVQFQDESVVDDSQLPKDRFSAERLKGVDSTLKIQPAELGDSAMYLCASSLDKRQETQYFGPGTRLLVL.

This clone appeared once. V is TRBV5-1 and J is TRBJ1-5; 9 nucleotides line up with TRBD1. CDR3 length: 16 residues. V was pared by 2 bases and J by 5 bases, with 8 bases of the junction left unmatched. CDR1 and CDR2 from the germline V gene are SGHRS and YFSETQ. The CDR3 loop reads CASSFRDREGDQPQHF. The CDR3 bases are TGCGCCAGCAGCTTCAGGGACAGGGAAGGGGATCAGCCCCAGCATTTT. Drawing the rest from reference TRBV5-1 and TRBJ1-5, the complete variable domain is KAGVTQTPRYLIKTRGQQVTLSCSPISGHRSVSWYQQTPGQGLQFLFEYFSETQRNKGNFPGRFSGRQFSNSRSEMNVSTLELGDSALYLCASSFRDREGDQPQHFGDGTRLSIL.

The chain joins TRBV20-1 to TRBJ2-2; D is ambiguous. Germline V lookup: CDR1 DFQATT, CDR2 SNEGSKA (reference sequence). CDR3 length: 11 residues. Deletions cut 5 bases from V and 7 bases from J, with 8 bases between. The CDR3 is CSALLNGELFF. For the CDR3, the DNA is TGCAGTGCTCTTCTTAACGGGGAGCTGTTTTTT.

CDR3 bases: TGCGCCAGCAGCCAAGATTCGACAGCCAGCAATTCACCCCTCCACTTT. Its protein is CASSQDSTASNSPLHF. This rearrangement joins TRBV4-1 to TRBJ1-6, with D perhaps TRBD1 (5 bases). Germline CDR1 reads MGHRA; CDR2 reads YSYEKL. Deletions cut 0 bases from V and 7 bases from J, with 13 bases between. The CDR3 spans 16 residues.

V and J are TRBV28 and TRBJ2-3; 9 bases map to TRBD1. Per the germline V gene, CDR1 is MDHEN and CDR2 is SYDVKM. This CDR3 has 14 amino acids. V shed 8 bases, J shed 1 base, and the junction held 4 bases outside the gene matches. The CDR3 sequence: CASWDRVGTDTQYF. As DNA, the CDR3 is TGTGCCAGCTGGGACAGGGTCGGCACAGATACGCAGTATTTT.

The genes are TRBV5-1 and TRBJ2-7, with TRBD1 identical over 9 bases. The CDR3 consists of 15 residues. CDR1 and CDR2 (germline): SGHRS, YFSETQ. V lost 5 bases and J lost 4; bases outside the gene matches: 10. CDR3 loop: CASRASGTGLYEQYF. The CDR3 DNA reads as TGCGCCAGCAGAGCTTCCGGGACAGGGTTATACGAGCAGTACTTC.

This chain connects TRBV5-5 to TRBJ1-5, with 7 bases lining up with TRBD1. The V segment lost 4 bases and the J segment 2 bases; nucleotides outside the gene matches: 9. This CDR3 is 16 amino acids long. CDR1 and CDR2 from the germline V gene are SGHKS and YYEKEE (reference sequence). The CDR3, as DNA: TGTGCCAGCAGCCCGGAGGGGCAGGGGGGCAATCAGCCCCAGCATTTT. Encoded protein: CASSPEGQGGNQPQHF.

The chain couples TRBV25-1 to TRBJ2-1; perhaps TRBD2 as D (6 bases). This CDR3 region has 14 residues. V lost 4 bases to trimming and J lost 1 base, with 8 bases between them. The germline gives CDR1 MGHDK, CDR2 SYGVNS. CDR3: CASSAGSSYNEQFF. The CDR3 DNA reads TGTGCCAGCAGTGCCGGGAGTTCCTACAATGAGCAGTTCTTC.

The chain is built from TRBV7-2 and TRBJ2-5; D gene uncertain. The CDR3 is 13 amino acids. V was clipped by 4 bases and J by 1 base, with 7 bases between them. In germline, CDR1 is SGHTA, CDR2 FQGNSA. The CDR3 protein is CASSSFSQETQYF. DNA for the CDR3: TGTGCCAGCAGCTCCTTTAGCCAAGAGACCCAGTACTTC.

The chain is built from TRBV4-3 and TRBJ2-1; TRBD2 matches at 9 bases. CDR3 length equals 16 residues. CDR1 is LGHNA and CDR2 is YSLEER in the germline V gene. Trimming at V came to 0 bases and at J to 5 bases, leaving 5 bases not matched to a gene. The CDR3 region has the DNA TGCGCCAGCAGCCAAGATAGCGGGGGAGGAAACAATGAGCAGTTCTTC. This translates into CASSQDSGGGNNEQFF.

With regard to this clone: Mismatch with germline at one junction end may stem from a read error. The genes are TRBV18 and TRBJ2-7; 8 nucleotides align to TRBD2. Germline CDR1 and CDR2: KGHSH and LQKENI. The CDR3 consists of 13 residues. In nucleotides, the CDR3 is TGTGCCAGCTCACCACCGTCGGGGACTAGTATGAACTTC. Translation: CASSPPSGTSMNF.

This chain uses TRBV9 with TRBJ2-7, with TRBD2 matching 13 bases. This CDR3 is 14 amino acids long. Germline CDR1 is SGDLS and CDR2 is YYNGEE. V dropped 2 bases and J dropped 5; count of bases not matched to a gene: 1. DNA for the CDR3: TGTGCCAGCAGCGTCGGACTAGCGGGAGACGAGCAGTACTTC. Protein product: CASSVGLAGDEQYF.

The gene calls are TRBV7-2 and TRBJ1-6; D might be TRBD1 (6 bases). CDR1 is SGHTA and CDR2 is FQGNSA in the germline V gene. The CDR3 has 13 residues. The V gene lost 5 bases and the J gene lost 7 bases, with 9 bases spanning the gap. The CDR3 DNA reads TGTGCCAGCAGCACAGACAGGAATTCACCCCTCCACTTT. Amino acids: CASSTDRNSPLHF.

V is TRBV5-1 and J is TRBJ2-1; the D gene is possibly TRBD2 (6 bases). V lost 5 bases and J 0 bases, leaving 12 bases between the germline ends. In germline, CDR1 is SGHRS, CDR2 YFSETQ. CDR3 size: 15 residues. DNA for the CDR3: TGCGCCAGCAGGTGGGACTCGAACTCCTACAATGAGCAGTTCTTC. It is translated as CASRWDSNSYNEQFF.